The 5 T cell receptor beta chains in this list originate from one sample, sequenced in a study of OX40 agonist ivuxolimab in advanced cancers. Profiled with immunoSEQ multiplex PCR; TCRdb holds only in-frame clones, not every one. Here the sample spans some 90,000 clones, around nine tenths being singletons. The sample consisted of CD4+ or CD8+ T cells sorted from blood, taken in a trial of the OX40 agonist ivuxolimab. These TCRs come from an adult with an advanced solid tumor such as melanoma, head and neck, liver or kidney cancer.

V gene TRBV19 combines with J gene TRBJ1-6; TRBD1 aligns across 8 bases. Germline-derived CDR1 and CDR2 are LNHDA and SQIVND (reference sequence). The CDR3 totals 13 residues. V was clipped by 10 bases and J by 10 bases; unmatched bases: 9. CDR3 protein: CATKDRVGSPLHF. CDR3 in DNA: TGTGCCACTAAGGACAGGGTGGGATCACCCCTCCACTTT.

This rearrangement joins TRBV23-1 to TRBJ2-1, with 9 bases fitting TRBD1. TRBV23-1 is reported as an ORF; its role is uncertain. CDR3 length equals 14 residues. V lost 9 bases and J lost 5; bases outside the gene matches: 8. The CDR3: CASCRDRVNNEQFF. CDR3 DNA: TGCGCCAGTTGCCGGGACAGGGTAAACAATGAGCAGTTCTTC.

The chain carries TRBV6-5 and TRBJ1-1; 10 positions agree with TRBD1. Germline CDR1 MNHEY, CDR2 SVGAGI. After removal of 5 bases from V and 4 bases from J, the junction contained 1 base not matched to a gene. This CDR3 spans 13 amino acids. CDR3 region: CASSRTGGTEAFF. The DNA of the CDR3 is TGTGCCAGCAGTCGGACAGGGGGCACTGAAGCTTTCTTT.

The chain links TRBV5-1 to TRBJ2-1, with 12 bases aligning to TRBD2. The ends lost 4 bases at V and 9 bases at J; junction bases unmatched: 11. Germline values: CDR1 SGHRS, CDR2 YFSETQ. The CDR3 is made up of 16 amino acids. This CDR3 reads CASSRLTSGRRREQFF. The CDR3 nucleotides read TGCGCCAGCAGCCGCCTGACTAGCGGGAGAAGGCGTGAGCAGTTCTTC.

V and J are TRBV11-1 and TRBJ2-1; no reliable D call. Deletions cut 2 bases from V and 7 bases from J, with 9 bases between. The CDR3 covers 13 residues. Germline CDR1 reads SGHAT; CDR2 reads FQDESV (reference sequence). DNA of the CDR3: TGTGCCAGCAGCTTAAATTTCCAGAATGAGCAGTTCTTC. As protein: CASSLNFQNEQFF.